Presented here are 21 T cell receptor beta chains from one specimen sequenced in a study of control samples from healthy donors and cancer patients. Assay: immunoSEQ multiplex PCR; the TCRdb copy retains only in-frame clones and omits some. The sample has 150,000 or so clones, roughly 89% seen once. The specimen was blood. All receptors come from a man between 18 and 29 years old in good health.

The chain recombines TRBV19 with TRBJ2-2, with D unclear. This CDR3 comprises 14 residues. Per germline, CDR1 LNHDA and CDR2 SQIVND (reference sequence). V lost 5 bases and J lost 6, with 13 bases in between. CDR3 region: CASSFGRVAGELFF. CDR3 sequence (DNA): TGTGCCAGTAGTTTTGGACGCGTAGCCGGGGAGCTGTTTTTT. The full variable domain, its missing parts supplied by reference TRBV19 and TRBJ2-2, is DGGITQSPKYLFRKEGQNVTLSCEQNLNHDAMYWYRQDPGQGLRLIYYSQIVNDFQKGDIAEGYSVSREKKESFPLTVTSAQKNPTAFYLCASSFGRVAGELFFGEGSRLTVL.

The rearrangement uses TRBV9 and TRBJ2-5, with TRBD1 matching 7 bases. Looked up from germline, CDR1 is SGDLS and CDR2 is YYNGEE. There are 13 residues in the CDR3. V trimming: 3 bases; J trimming: 5 bases; junction bases outside the gene matches: 4. The CDR3 DNA reads TGTGCCAGCAGCGAGGGGGCCGGGGAGACCCAGTACTTC. Translating gives CASSEGAGETQYF.

This clone was recorded only once. V usage is TRBV6-5 and J usage is TRBJ1-1; 8 bases map to TRBD1. The CDR3 consists of 15 residues. Germline assignment: CDR1 MNHEY and CDR2 SVGAGI. Unmatched junction bases numbered 6, after V lost 5 bases and J lost 1 base. The CDR3 sequence: CASSPRQGANTEAFF. CDR3 in DNA: TGTGCCAGCAGTCCCAGGCAGGGGGCGAACACTGAAGCTTTCTTT.

The rearrangement uses TRBV18 and TRBJ2-7; 10 nucleotides match TRBD1. V lost 5 bases and J lost 2; bases outside the gene matches: 3. Germline V gene lookup returns CDR1 KGHSH and CDR2 LQKENI. CDR3 length: 14 residues. CDR3 DNA: TGTGCCAGCTCAAGGGGACAGGGGACCTACGAGCAGTACTTC. This codes for CASSRGQGTYEQYF.

This chain links TRBV21-1 with TRBJ2-7; the D call of TRBD1 is as the table states it, not checked on the DNA. TRBV21-1 is annotated as a pseudogene. This CDR3 has 13 amino acids. The DNA for the CDR3 is TGTGCCAGCAGCAGGGGCCGCAGCTACGAGCAGTACTTC. This translates into CASSRGRSYEQYF.

J is TRBJ2-2 and V is TRBV30; 9 bases fit TRBD1. Trimming at V came to 5 bases and at J to 1 base, leaving 2 bases not matched to a gene. Germline lookup yields CDR1 GTSNPN and CDR2 SVGIG (reference sequence). The CDR3 has 14 residues. The CDR3 DNA sequence: TGTGCCTGGCCGGGACAGGGGAACACCGGGGAGCTGTTTTTT. This sequence encodes CAWPGQGNTGELFF.

This clone was counted between two and nine times. This chain joins TRBV13 and TRBJ1-1; D gene unclear. The CDR3 spans 12 residues. CDR1 and CDR2 (germline): PRHDT, FYEKMQ (reference sequence). V was trimmed by 5 bases and J by 7 bases, leaving 11 bases between them. The CDR3 spells CASSAEWGEAFF. The CDR3 nucleotides read TGTGCCAGCAGCGCAGAATGGGGTGAAGCTTTCTTT.

J is TRBJ1-2 and V is TRBV14, with TRBD1 matching over 8 bases. V shed 1 base, J shed 4 bases, and the junction held 2 bases outside the gene matches. Germline V lookup: CDR1 SGHDN, CDR2 FVKESK. The CDR3 consists of 14 residues. The CDR3 spells CASSQVQGAYGYTF. The DNA for the CDR3 is TGTGCCAGCAGCCAAGTCCAGGGGGCCTATGGCTACACCTTC.

The chain uses TRBV9 and TRBJ2-5; D is perhaps TRBD2 (8 bases). There are 16 residues in the CDR3. Germline V gene lookup returns CDR1 SGDLS and CDR2 YYNGEE. The V end lost 2 bases, the J end lost 5 bases, and 19 bases lay between the germline ends. The CDR3 loop is CASSVREGASGETQYF. The CDR3 DNA is TGTGCCAGCAGCGTGAGGGAGGGGGCTAGCGGGGAGACCCAGTACTTC.

This clone is a singleton in its sample. The gene calls are TRBV7-9 and TRBJ2-7; possibly TRBD1 for D (5 bases). This CDR3 is 12 amino acids long. Germline V gene sequence: CDR1 SEHNR, CDR2 FQNEAQ (reference sequence). V lost 8 bases to trimming and J lost 4 bases, with 12 bases between them. The CDR3 DNA follows: TGTGCCAGCTCTTACAGGCCGTACGAGCAGTACTTC. Its protein is CASSYRPYEQYF.

The chain links TRBV6-1 to TRBJ2-1, with D unresolved. The CDR3 is made up of 16 amino acids. V lost 2 bases to trimming and J lost 6 bases, with 17 bases between them. CDR1 MNHNS and CDR2 SASEGT come from the germline V gene. The CDR3 sequence: CASSEYPATSVNEQFF. The CDR3 DNA reads TGTGCCAGCAGTGAATATCCAGCTACCTCAGTCAATGAGCAGTTCTTC.

This chain connects TRBV4-1 to TRBJ2-3; unclear D gene. The CDR3 loop spans 14 amino acids. V was cut by 1 base and J by 6 bases, with 11 bases left in between. Germline V gene sequence: CDR1 MGHRA, CDR2 YSYEKL. The CDR3 protein is CASSQVGPPDTQYF. DNA of the CDR3: TGCGCCAGCAGCCAAGTAGGGCCCCCGGATACGCAGTATTTT.

The gene calls are TRBV4-2 and TRBJ2-2; D unclear. This CDR3 contains 17 residues. V lost 3 bases, J lost 1 base, and 15 bases lay in between. Germline V CDR1 and CDR2: LGHNA, YNFKEQ. CDR3 sequence (DNA): TGTGCCAGCAGCCAGTCGAGCTGGGATAAGAACACCGGGGAGCTGTTTTTT. Translated: CASSQSSWDKNTGELFF.

This clone was detected once. The chain has TRBV2 and TRBJ2-6; D not resolved. V was pared by 3 bases and J by 4 bases, with 13 bases between. The length of the CDR3 is 16 residues. The germline gives CDR1 SNHLY, CDR2 FYNNEI. The CDR3 bases are TGTGCCAGCAGTGAGGATGTGGTTCTGGGGGCCAACGTCCTGACTTTC. Amino acids: CASSEDVVLGANVLTF.

This chain connects TRBV7-2 to TRBJ2-1; 8 bases are shared with TRBD2. Germline loops: CDR1 SGHTA, CDR2 FQGNSA. This CDR3 is built from 16 residues. V lost 5 bases, J lost 3 bases, and 9 bases stayed unmatched. CDR3 DNA: TGTGCCAGCAGCGTACGGGGGGGCGCAAACTACAATGAGCAGTTCTTC. Translation: CASSVRGGANYNEQFF. The whole variable domain, remainder taken from reference TRBV7-2 and TRBJ2-1, is GAGVSQSPSNKVTEKGKDVELRCDPISGHTALYWYRQSLGQGLEFLIYFQGNSAPDKSGLPSDRFSAERTGGSVSTLTIQRTQQEDSAVYLCASSVRGGANYNEQFFGPGTRLTVL.

The J gene is TRBJ2-7, the V gene TRBV4-1; D is uncertain. V dropped 0 bases and J dropped 0 bases, with 6 bases sitting between them. Looked up from germline, CDR1 is MGHRA and CDR2 is YSYEKL. The CDR3 length is 14 residues. CDR3 sequence: CASSQEGFSYEQYF. As DNA, the CDR3 is TGCGCCAGCAGCCAAGAAGGCTTCTCCTACGAGCAGTACTTC.

This sequence joins TRBV5-5 and TRBJ1-2, with 10 bases aligning to TRBD1. Germline V gene data show CDR1 as SGHKS and CDR2 as YYEKEE (reference sequence). V shed 3 bases, J shed 1 base, and the junction held 0 bases outside the gene matches. The CDR3 runs to 14 residues. CDR3 sequence: CASSWDRGNYGYTF. The CDR3 region has the DNA TGTGCCAGCAGCTGGGACAGGGGTAACTATGGCTACACCTTC.

The chain joins TRBV18 to TRBJ2-7; D is perhaps TRBD1 (6 bases). Trimming pared 3 bases from V and 9 bases from J, leaving 21 bases between. From germline, CDR1 is KGHSH and CDR2 LQKENI. The CDR3 consists of 15 residues. CDR3 nucleotide sequence: TGTGCCAGCTCACCTCTGAGTAACAGGGAAGGGTCGCAGTACTTC. Residues: CASSPLSNREGSQYF. The full variable domain, in which reference TRBV18 and TRBJ2-7 provide the parts outside the CDR3, is NAGVMQNPRHLVRRRGQEARLRCSPMKGHSHVYWYRQLPEEGLKFMVYLQKENIIDESGMPKERFSAEFPKEGPSILRIQQVVRGDSAAYFCASSPLSNREGSQYFGPGTRLTVT.

The chain joins TRBV30 to TRBJ2-5, with D possibly TRBD2 on 5 matching bases. V shed 3 bases and J shed 5 bases, with 7 bases lying between them. Germline assignment: CDR1 GTSNPN and CDR2 SVGIG (reference sequence). The CDR3 runs 11 residues. In nucleotides, the CDR3 is TGTGCCTGGAGGCGGACTGAGACCCAGTACTTC. It specifies CAWRRTETQYF.

The chain joins TRBV6-2 or TRBV6-3 to TRBJ2-3; 8 nucleotides align to TRBD1. The CDR3 contains 17 residues. V trimming: 1 base; J trimming: 0 bases; junction bases outside the gene matches: 6. CDR1 MNHEY and CDR2 SVGEGT come from the germline V gene. This chain's CDR3 is CASSYLDRAPSTDTQYF. CDR3 coding DNA: TGTGCCAGCAGTTACTTGGACAGGGCCCCTAGCACAGATACGCAGTATTTT.

V is TRBV4-3 and J is TRBJ2-7; 7 positions agree with TRBD1. The CDR3 spans 16 residues. Trimming removed 1 base from V and 0 bases from J; junction bases left unmatched: 6. Germline loops: CDR1 LGHNA, CDR2 YSLEER. CDR3 sequence (DNA): TGCGCCAGCAGCCAAGGGAGACAGGGAAACTCCTACGAGCAGTACTTC. It translates to CASSQGRQGNSYEQYF.